Listed below are T cell receptor beta chains from one sample, sequenced in a study of cytomegalovirus exposure and HLA in healthy donors. The table came from immunoSEQ multiplex PCR; TCRdb's copy has only in-frame clones and leaves some out. The table records 150,000 to 200,000 clones, about 85% of them present only once. The sequencing sample was made of PBMCs. The receptor set was obtained from a male donor in good health and CMV-seropositive. Each CDR3 is given with its conserved first and last residue.

TRBV27	CASSYRGSTYEQYF
TRBV16	CASSQFFLDTIYF
TRBV28	CASSYRRQFSNQPQHF
TRBV9	CASSPQTGADTQYF
TRBV7-8	CASSLAPGTTNTEAFF
TRBV7-2	CASSPARGLEGETQYF
TRBV5-1	CASSSGTVYNEQFF
TRBV5-6	CASSLDLRGFYEQYF
TRBV5-6	CASSPTVQGSHRNEQFF
TRBV7-3	CASSSGQGVTPLHF
TRBV9	CASSDRQGGTDTQYF
TRBV15	CATSRGTDLNYGYTF
TRBV4-2	CASSQEGYLAGGKFF
TRBV7-2	CASSRTRGTQYF
TRBV7-9	CASVWSGSSYEQYF
TRBV4-3	CASSQYHPSGTGVSQPQHF
TRBV7-9	CSQQPLAGEGNEQFF
TRBV9	CASSVGQGQETQYF
TRBV4-3	CASSQAWELDTQYF
TRBV6-5	CASSILGQDIYGYTF
TRBV9	CASSTGGTGTDTQYF
TRBV2	CASSDRGLWPFF
TRBV4-3	CASSQRASTNYGYTF
TRBV7-2	CASSLGGYGYTF
TRBV7-2	CASSPGLTWHEQYF
TRBV30	CAWSPRANQPQHF
TRBV9	CASSQVTGRTEAFF
TRBV6-4	CASSNTGSSGANVLTF
TRBV10-2	CASSKNRDEQFF
TRBV5-1	CASSLMAGGPDTGELFF
TRBV5-4	CASRWTGEYGYTF
TRBV7-9	CASSFFTGGTEAFF
TRBV5-4	CASSLAGPYEQYF
TRBV18	CASSPNRGSAEQFF
TRBV7-2	CASSLSGTVPDTQYF
TRBV27	CASRRSQGADYEQYF
TRBV7-2	CASSLEPGMYF
TRBV7-9	CASSPYRGGEKLFF
TRBV6-5	CASSYGQQRGYTF
TRBV6-6	CASSPLAGSQYF
TRBV2	CASSEAHSGLAGEDMFF
TRBV6-5	CASSTVNTEAFF
TRBV7-8	CASSPSVTGDTEAFF
TRBV28	CASSLEYTEAFF
TRBV7-3	CASSLGYSGVMNTEAFF
TRBV28	CASRTATGAFF
TRBV4-2	CASSQVVGDYYEQYF
TRBV7-8	CASRPGGAREETQYF
TRBV6-6	CASKNRDSHKAFF
TRBV5-1	CASTPGGGNYGYTF
TRBV7-9	CASRNGAGANYGYTF
TRBV10-3	CAITSGLQETQYF